This T cell receptor beta chain was obtained from a study of vaccination effects on CD4 cells after COVID-19 (dated by TCRdb to between 2021 and 2023). About the full investigation: In the ViraFEST assay, PBMC were stimulated with viral peptide pools, and TCR sequencing was then used to find antigen-specific CD4+ T cell clonotypes based on their expansion. Each participant got two doses of an mRNA SARS-CoV-2 vaccine, either BNT162b2 or mRNA-1273. A few million PBMC per well were cultured in IMDM with about 5% human AB serum, 10 IU/ml IL-2 and gentamicin, plus 10 ug/ml peptides. The study compared SARS-CoV-2 spike-specific CD4+ TCR repertoires before and after mRNA vaccination in COVID-19 convalescent patients and infection-naive vaccine recipients. Altogether, 10 COVID-19 convalescent patients and a few SARS-CoV-2-naive healthy vaccine recipients made up the full study. In the study, cultures from other donors were sequenced using the Oncomine TCR Beta short-read assay on an Illumina iSeq 100.

After more than nine days of culture, CD4+ T cells were isolated with the EasySep CD4+ T cell isolation kit. Healthy vaccine recipients had no prior SARS-CoV-2 infection, confirmed by negative nucleocapsid antibodies before and after vaccination. Half of the culture medium was replaced with fresh IL-2-containing medium on days 3 and 7. Each peptide stimulation condition was cultured in triplicate wells unless otherwise noted. PBMC were separated from whole blood using Ficoll-Paque Plus gradient centrifugation and were then either cryopreserved at -140C or used fresh. The QIAamp micro DNA kit was used to extract genomic DNA from the cultured CD4+ T cells. Concerning this clone: The antigen it binds to is not known. Base qualities are missing; no much larger clone stands one base away.

What the authors observed across the whole study: At late post-vaccination timepoints, both infection-induced and vaccine-induced clones showed marked clonal contraction, consistent with waning T cell responses. The study was limited by a small number of convalescent patients, and early post-infection timepoints were lacking. Among healthy vaccine recipients, nearly all vaccine-induced clones were SARS-CoV-2 mono-reactive, and just 1 of 255 was cross-reactive with common cold coronaviruses.

Receptor amplification or capture employed the immunoSEQ multiplex PCR assay. DNA from the cultured and isolated CD4+ T cells underwent TCR beta CDR3 sequencing. As for the original processing: Non-productive TCR sequences were removed, reads were trimmed to the CDR3 region, and CDR3s of at least 7 amino acids were retained. The MANAFEST web app was used to identify antigen-specific clonotypes by comparing expansion in peptide wells with expansion in reference cultures. For clones to be considered positive, expansion at FDR<0.05 versus reference and all other wells, an odds ratio above 5, and a frequency above 0.1% in two replicate wells were required. Cross-reactive clonotypes were defined as significantly expanded in SARS-CoV-2 spike wells and in at least one common cold coronavirus spike condition. CDR3 similarity was assessed by Levenshtein distance with the stringdist R package, and unrooted trees were built with ape in R 3.6.1. TCRdb retrieved this table from immuneACCESS and kept in-frame rearrangements only. Not all clones are present; in checked studies, unresolved V genes account for under half, and no reason is known for the remainder. V and J calls and clone size are as listed in that table; D and trimming were resolved from the DNA. This sample has 45,000 to 60,000 clones in its table, and roughly 80% of those were observed once. The ten largest make up approximately 2.8% of the sample.

Sequencing used CD4+ T cells from PBMCs cultured without peptide, obtained before COVID-19 vaccination. The clonotype comes from a human donor who received a COVID-19 vaccine.

This receptor carries the CDR3 CASSPRSWAKNIQYF. The DNA reads TGCGCCAGCAGCCCCAGGTCCTGGGCCAAAAACATTCAGTACTTC. The rearrangement combines TRBV4-1 with TRBJ2-4, with the D gene not clear enough to name. The junction carries 11 bases between V and J, which are trimmed by 4 bases and 1 base respectively. The CDR3 runs 15 amino acids, cysteine and phenylalanine included. The read is trimmed to its CDR3 DNA, 45 bases read in frame from base 1. As encoded in the germline V gene, CDR1 is MGHRA while CDR2 is YSYEKL.